This T cell receptor (beta chain) was recovered during a study of blood T cell repertoires in COVID-19. Per germline, CDR1 SGHTA and CDR2 FQGNSA. V dropped 1 base and J dropped 1 base, with 8 bases sitting between them. This CDR3 has 14 residues. The repertoire was sequenced with immunoSEQ multiplex PCR; TCRdb's copy has only in-frame clones and lacks some. The data contain about 270,000 clones, 84% of them singletons. This TCR derives from a human donor in a cohort sampled during active COVID-19. The sequenced sample consisted of peripheral blood. The chain carries TRBV7-2 and TRBJ2-7; possibly TRBD2 for D (5 bases). The CDR3 DNA follows: TGTGCCAGCAGCTTAGATGGCGGGTCCTACGAGCAGTACTTC. Translated: CASSLDGGSYEQYF. The full variable domain, its missing parts supplied by reference TRBV7-2 and TRBJ2-7, is GAGVSQSPSNKVTEKGKDVELRCDPISGHTALYWYRQSLGQGLEFLIYFQGNSAPDKSGLPSDRFSAERTGGSVSTLTIQRTQQEDSAVYLCASSLDGGSYEQYFGPGTRLTVT.